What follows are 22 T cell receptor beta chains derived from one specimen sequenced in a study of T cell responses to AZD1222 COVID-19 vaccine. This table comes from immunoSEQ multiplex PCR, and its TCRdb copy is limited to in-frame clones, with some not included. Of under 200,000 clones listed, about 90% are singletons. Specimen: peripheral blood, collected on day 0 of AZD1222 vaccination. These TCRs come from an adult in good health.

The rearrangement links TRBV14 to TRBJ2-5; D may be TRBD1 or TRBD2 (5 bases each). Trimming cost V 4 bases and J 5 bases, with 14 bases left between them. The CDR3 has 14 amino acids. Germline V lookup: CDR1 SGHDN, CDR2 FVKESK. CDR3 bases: TGTGCCAGCAGCCTATCCTGGGGGATGGAGACCCAGTACTTC. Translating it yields CASSLSWGMETQYF.

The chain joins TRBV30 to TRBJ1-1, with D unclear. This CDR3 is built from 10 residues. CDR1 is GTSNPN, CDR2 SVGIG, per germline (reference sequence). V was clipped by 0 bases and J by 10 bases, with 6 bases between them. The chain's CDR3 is CAWSVGSAFF. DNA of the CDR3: TGTGCCTGGAGTGTTGGGTCAGCTTTCTTT. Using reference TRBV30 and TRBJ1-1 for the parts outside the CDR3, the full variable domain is SQTIHQWPATLVQPVGSPLSLECTVEGTSNPNLYWYRQAAGRGLQLLFYSVGIGQISSEVPQNLSASRPQDRQFILSSKKLLLSDSGFYLCAWSVGSAFFGQGTRLTVV.

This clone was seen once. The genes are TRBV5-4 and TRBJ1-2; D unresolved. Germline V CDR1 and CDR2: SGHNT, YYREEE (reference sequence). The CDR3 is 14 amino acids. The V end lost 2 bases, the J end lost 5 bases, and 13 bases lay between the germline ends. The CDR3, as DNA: TGTGCCAGCAGCTTAGACGAGGTTACGTATGGCTACACCTTC. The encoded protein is CASSLDEVTYGYTF.

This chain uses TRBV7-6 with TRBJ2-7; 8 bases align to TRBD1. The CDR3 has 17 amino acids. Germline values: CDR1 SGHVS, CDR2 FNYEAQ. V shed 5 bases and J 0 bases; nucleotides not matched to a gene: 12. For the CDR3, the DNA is TGTGCCAGCAGCGGACAGGGCACAGGACAGTTCTCCTACGAGCAGTACTTC. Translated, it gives CASSGQGTGQFSYEQYF.

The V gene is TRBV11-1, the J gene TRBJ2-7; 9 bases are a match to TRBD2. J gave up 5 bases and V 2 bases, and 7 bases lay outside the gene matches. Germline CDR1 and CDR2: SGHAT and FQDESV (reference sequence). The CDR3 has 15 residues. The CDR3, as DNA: TGTGCCAGCAGCTTACGCGGGAGGGTCTTAGACGAGCAGTACTTC. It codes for CASSLRGRVLDEQYF.

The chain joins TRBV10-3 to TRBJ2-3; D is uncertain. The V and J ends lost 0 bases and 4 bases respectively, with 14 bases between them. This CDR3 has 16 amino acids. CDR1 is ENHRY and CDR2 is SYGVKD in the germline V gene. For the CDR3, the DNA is TGTGCCATCAGTGAGTCTCGACAACTTTCCCCAGATACGCAGTATTTT. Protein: CAISESRQLSPDTQYF.

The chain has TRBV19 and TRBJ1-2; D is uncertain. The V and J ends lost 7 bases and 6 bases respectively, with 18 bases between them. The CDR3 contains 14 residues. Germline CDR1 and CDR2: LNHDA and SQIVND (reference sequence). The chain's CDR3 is CASTPVEVGHGYTF. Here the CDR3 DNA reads TGTGCCAGTACCCCGGTCGAGGTCGGACATGGCTACACCTTC.

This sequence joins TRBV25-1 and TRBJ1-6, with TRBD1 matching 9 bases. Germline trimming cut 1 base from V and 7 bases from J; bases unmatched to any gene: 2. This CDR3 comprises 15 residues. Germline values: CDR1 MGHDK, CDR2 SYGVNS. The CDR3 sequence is CASSEWDRENSPLHF. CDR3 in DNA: TGTGCCAGCAGTGAATGGGACAGGGAAAATTCACCCCTCCACTTT.

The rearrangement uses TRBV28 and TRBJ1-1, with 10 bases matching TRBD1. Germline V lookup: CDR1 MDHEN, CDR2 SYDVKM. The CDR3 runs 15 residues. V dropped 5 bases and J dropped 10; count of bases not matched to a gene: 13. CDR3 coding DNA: TGTGCCAGCAGTCCCCCGGGACAGGGGTATTCGGGAGCTTTCTTT. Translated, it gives CASSPPGQGYSGAFF.

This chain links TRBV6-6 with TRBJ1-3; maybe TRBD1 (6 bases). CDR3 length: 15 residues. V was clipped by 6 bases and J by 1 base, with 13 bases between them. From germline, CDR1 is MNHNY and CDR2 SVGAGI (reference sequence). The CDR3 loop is CASSENRVSGNTIYF. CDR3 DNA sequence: TGTGCCAGCAGCGAAAACAGGGTATCTGGAAACACCATATATTTT.

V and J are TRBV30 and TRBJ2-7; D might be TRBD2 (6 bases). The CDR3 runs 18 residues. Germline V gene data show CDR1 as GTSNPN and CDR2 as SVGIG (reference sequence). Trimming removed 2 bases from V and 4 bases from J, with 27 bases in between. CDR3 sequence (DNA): TGTGCCTGGAGTCAACCCGCCGGGACTCCTCATTCGGCTTACGAGCAGTACTTC. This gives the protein CAWSQPAGTPHSAYEQYF.

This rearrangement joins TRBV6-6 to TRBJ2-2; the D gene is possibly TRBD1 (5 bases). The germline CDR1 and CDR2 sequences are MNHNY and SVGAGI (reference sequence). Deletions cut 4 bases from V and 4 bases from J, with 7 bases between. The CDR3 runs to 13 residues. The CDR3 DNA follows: TGTGCCAGCAGTTCCACAGGCACCGGGGAGCTGTTTTTT. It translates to CASSSTGTGELFF.

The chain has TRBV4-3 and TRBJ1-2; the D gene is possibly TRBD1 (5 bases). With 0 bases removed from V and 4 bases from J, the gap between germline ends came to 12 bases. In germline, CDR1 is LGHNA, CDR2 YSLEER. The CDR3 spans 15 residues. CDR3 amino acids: CASSQDPQGSYGYTF. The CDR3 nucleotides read TGCGCCAGCAGCCAAGATCCCCAGGGCTCCTATGGCTACACCTTC.

This chain's CDR3 is CASSYPGGYNEQFF. In DNA, the CDR3 is TGTGCCAGCAGTTACCCAGGCGGGTACAATGAGCAGTTCTTC. The genes are TRBV6-5 and TRBJ2-1; tentatively, D is TRBD2 (5 bases). The CDR3 consists of 14 residues. Germline CDR1 and CDR2: MNHEY and SVGAGI. V was trimmed by 2 bases and J by 4 bases, leaving 9 bases between them.

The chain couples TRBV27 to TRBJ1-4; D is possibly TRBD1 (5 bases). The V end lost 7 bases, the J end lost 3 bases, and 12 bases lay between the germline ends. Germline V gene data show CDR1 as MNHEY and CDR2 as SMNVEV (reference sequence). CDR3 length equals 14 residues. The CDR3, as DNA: TGTGCCAGCAAGGCTCAGGGCCCTAATGAAAAACTGTTTTTT. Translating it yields CASKAQGPNEKLFF.

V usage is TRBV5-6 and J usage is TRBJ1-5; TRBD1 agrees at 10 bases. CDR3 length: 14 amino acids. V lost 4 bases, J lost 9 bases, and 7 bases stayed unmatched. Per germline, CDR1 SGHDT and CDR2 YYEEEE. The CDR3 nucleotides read TGTGCCAGCAGCATGACAGGGGGCAGCCGGCCCCAGCATTTT. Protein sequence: CASSMTGGSRPQHF.

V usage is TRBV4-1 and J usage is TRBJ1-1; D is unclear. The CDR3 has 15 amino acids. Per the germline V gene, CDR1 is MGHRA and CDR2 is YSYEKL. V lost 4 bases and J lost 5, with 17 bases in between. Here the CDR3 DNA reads TGCGCCAGCAGCCTCAAAACGTCAGTTTCGACTGAAGCTTTCTTT. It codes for CASSLKTSVSTEAFF.

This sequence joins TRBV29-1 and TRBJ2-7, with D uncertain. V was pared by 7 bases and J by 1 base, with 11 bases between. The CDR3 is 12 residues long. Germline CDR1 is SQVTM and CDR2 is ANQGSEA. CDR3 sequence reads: CSAGHTSYEQYF. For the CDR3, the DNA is TGCAGCGCCGGGCACACTTCCTACGAGCAGTACTTC.

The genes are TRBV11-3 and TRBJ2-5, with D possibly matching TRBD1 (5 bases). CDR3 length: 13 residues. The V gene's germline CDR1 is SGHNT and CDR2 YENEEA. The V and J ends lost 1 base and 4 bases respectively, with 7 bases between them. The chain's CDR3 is CASSLARGETQYF. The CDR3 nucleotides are TGTGCCAGCAGCTTAGCAAGGGGAGAGACCCAGTACTTC. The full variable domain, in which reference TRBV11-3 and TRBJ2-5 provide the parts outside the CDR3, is EAGVVQSPRYKIIEKKQPVAFWCNPISGHNTLYWYLQNLGQGPELLIRYENEEAVDDSQLPKDRFSAERLKGVDSTLKIQPAELGDSAVYLCASSLARGETQYFGPGTRLLVL.

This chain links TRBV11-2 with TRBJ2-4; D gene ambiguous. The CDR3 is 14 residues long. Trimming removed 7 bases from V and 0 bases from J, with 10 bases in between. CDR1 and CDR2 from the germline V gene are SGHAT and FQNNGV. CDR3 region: CASTVTIAKNIQYF. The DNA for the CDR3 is TGTGCCAGCACCGTGACGATAGCCAAAAACATTCAGTACTTC. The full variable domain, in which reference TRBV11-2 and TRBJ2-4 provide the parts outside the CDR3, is EAGVAQSPRYKIIEKRQSVAFWCNPISGHATLYWYQQILGQGPKLLIQFQNNGVVDDSQLPKDRFSAERLKGVDSTLKIQPAKLEDSAVYLCASTVTIAKNIQYFGAGTRLSVL.

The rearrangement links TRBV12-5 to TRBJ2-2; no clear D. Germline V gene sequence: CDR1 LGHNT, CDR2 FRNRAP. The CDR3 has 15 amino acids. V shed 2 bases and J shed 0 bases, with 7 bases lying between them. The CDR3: CASGLWTSNTGELFF. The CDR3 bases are TGTGCTAGTGGTTTGTGGACCTCGAACACCGGGGAGCTGTTTTTT.

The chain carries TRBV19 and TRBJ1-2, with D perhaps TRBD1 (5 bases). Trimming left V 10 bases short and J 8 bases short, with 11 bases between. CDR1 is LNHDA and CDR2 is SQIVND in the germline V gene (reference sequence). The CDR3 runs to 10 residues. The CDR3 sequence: CATATGGYTF. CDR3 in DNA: TGTGCCACCGCAACAGGCGGCTACACCTTC. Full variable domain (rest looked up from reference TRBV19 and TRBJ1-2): DGGITQSPKYLFRKEGQNVTLSCEQNLNHDAMYWYRQDPGQGLRLIYYSQIVNDFQKGDIAEGYSVSREKKESFPLTVTSAQKNPTAFYLCATATGGYTFGSGTRLTVV.